Below are 27 T cell receptor beta chains sequenced from a single sample in a study of long-term antiretroviral therapy in people with HIV. A v3.0 immunoSEQ assay was performed at survey level. The table came from immunoSEQ multiplex PCR; TCRdb's copy has only in-frame clones and leaves some out. The sample lists some 15,000 clones; roughly three quarters were seen once. This specimen was unsorted PBMCs, taken 0.5 years before starting antiretroviral therapy. These receptor sequences come from a woman aged 40-49 years with HIV.

The rearrangement uses TRBV7-2 and TRBJ1-5; 7 nucleotides line up with TRBD1. J lost 3 bases, V lost 1 base, and 3 bases had no gene match. The CDR3 runs to 15 residues. CDR1 is SGHTA, CDR2 FQGNSA, per germline. This CDR3 is CASSLGGTVNQPQHF. The CDR3 DNA follows: TGTGCCAGCAGCTTAGGGGGGACAGTCAATCAGCCCCAGCATTTT.

The genes are TRBV19 and TRBJ2-1, with 8 bases matching TRBD1. The CDR3 extends over 14 amino acids. Trimming at V came to 5 bases and at J to 7 bases, leaving 7 bases not matched to a gene. Germline lookup yields CDR1 LNHDA and CDR2 SQIVND (reference sequence). The CDR3 region is CASSVRGLGNEQFF. The CDR3 DNA reads as TGTGCCAGTAGTGTCAGGGGGCTCGGGAATGAGCAGTTCTTC. Filled out from reference TRBV19 and TRBJ2-1, the complete variable domain reads DGGITQSPKYLFRKEGQNVTLSCEQNLNHDAMYWYRQDPGQGLRLIYYSQIVNDFQKGDIAEGYSVSREKKESFPLTVTSAQKNPTAFYLCASSVRGLGNEQFFGPGTRLTVL.

The V gene is TRBV5-1, the J gene TRBJ1-5, with D unclear. The germline V gene has CDR1 SGHRS and CDR2 YFSETQ. The CDR3 totals 13 residues. V was shortened by 0 bases and J by 9 bases, with 10 bases between the two germline ends. CDR3 region: CASSLDLYWPQHF. The CDR3, as DNA: TGCGCCAGCAGCTTGGACCTCTATTGGCCCCAGCATTTT.

The V call is TRBV30, the J call TRBJ1-1; 9 positions match TRBD1. CDR3 length: 15 residues. The V segment lost 3 bases and the J segment 8 bases; nucleotides outside the gene matches: 13. CDR1 GTSNPN and CDR2 SVGIG come from the germline V gene (reference sequence). The CDR3 bases are TGTGCCTGGAGGACCGGGACAGGGATGCCCAGAGAAGCTTTCTTT. This encodes CAWRTGTGMPREAFF.

The chain is built from TRBV30 and TRBJ1-2; D is undetermined. This CDR3 is 15 amino acids long. CDR1 GTSNPN and CDR2 SVGIG come from the germline V gene (reference sequence). The ends were cut back, 2 bases at V and 2 bases at J, with 15 bases in the middle. The CDR3 DNA reads TGTGCCTGGAGTTTCCGGCCGGTTGAGAACTATGGCTACACCTTC. It translates to CAWSFRPVENYGYTF.

CDR3 sequence (DNA): TGCGCCAGCAGTCAATCGATTGAAGGGCGGGGGAACACCGGGGAGCTGTTTTTT. It encodes CASSQSIEGRGNTGELFF. The V and J genes are TRBV23-1 and TRBJ2-2; D might be TRBD2 (6 bases). TRBV23-1 is flagged as an ORF with uncertain function. Trimming stripped 0 bases from V and 1 base from J, with 15 bases between. The length of the CDR3 is 18 residues.

The DNA for the CDR3 is TGTGCCAGCAGTTACACTTTAAACGCTGAAGCTTTCTTT. Protein sequence: CASSYTLNAEAFF. The chain carries TRBV6-6 and TRBJ1-1, with D unclear. Germline lookup yields CDR1 MNHNY and CDR2 SVGAGI (reference sequence). This CDR3 has 13 residues. The ends were cut back, 2 bases at V and 6 bases at J, with 10 bases in the middle.

This chain uses TRBV5-5 with TRBJ2-3; 13 nucleotides line up with TRBD2. CDR3 length: 18 amino acids. In germline, CDR1 is SGHKS, CDR2 YYEKEE (reference sequence). V gave up 5 bases and J gave up 1 base; unmatched junction bases: 10. The CDR3 reads CASRQGTSGKVGTDTQYF. The CDR3 DNA reads TGTGCCAGCAGACAAGGGACTAGCGGGAAGGTGGGCACAGATACGCAGTATTTT.

The rearrangement uses TRBV14 and TRBJ2-3; tentatively, D is TRBD2 (6 bases). V shed 1 base and J shed 1 base, with 15 bases lying between them. This CDR3 has 17 residues. Germline V gene lookup returns CDR1 SGHDN and CDR2 FVKESK. The DNA of the CDR3 is TGTGCCAGCAGCCAAGCCTTAACCCTAGCGCGCACAGATACGCAGTATTTT. It translates to CASSQALTLARTDTQYF.

The genes are TRBV4-2 and TRBJ2-1, with 7 positions matching TRBD2. J lost 10 bases, V lost 3 bases, and 3 bases had no gene match. Per the germline V gene, CDR1 is LGHNA and CDR2 is YNFKEQ. The CDR3 runs 12 residues. The CDR3 spells CASSHQRGEQFF. The DNA of the CDR3 is TGTGCCAGCAGCCACCAGCGGGGAGAGCAGTTCTTC.

V and J are TRBV7-6 and TRBJ1-3, with D perhaps matching TRBD1 (5 bases). Trimming left V 5 bases short and J 4 bases short, with 15 bases between. The length of the CDR3 is 15 residues. Per the germline V gene, CDR1 is SGHVS and CDR2 is FNYEAQ. The CDR3 loop is CASSPPDSLGNTIYF. CDR3 in DNA: TGTGCCAGCAGCCCACCCGACAGTTTGGGAAACACCATATATTTT.

This chain links TRBV30 with TRBJ2-7; 7 bases are a match to TRBD2. The J segment lost 6 bases and the V segment lost 5 bases, leaving 7 bases of the junction unmatched. This CDR3 spans 12 amino acids. The V gene's germline CDR1 is GTSNPN and CDR2 SVGIG (reference sequence). The CDR3 nucleotides read TGTGCCTGGGCGGAGGCGGGGGTCGAGCAGTACTTC. Translation: CAWAEAGVEQYF.

The genes are TRBV5-1 and TRBJ2-2; D call uncertain. V lost 1 base and J 8 bases, leaving 6 bases between the germline ends. The CDR3 has 12 residues. Germline assignment: CDR1 SGHRS and CDR2 YFSETQ. As DNA, the CDR3 is TGCGCCAGCAGCTTGATTCGGGGGGAGCTGTTTTTT. As protein: CASSLIRGELFF.

The V call is TRBV5-4, the J call TRBJ2-3, with 9 positions matching TRBD1. CDR3 length: 14 residues. Germline lookup yields CDR1 SGHNT and CDR2 YYREEE (reference sequence). With V trimmed by 3 bases and J by 5 bases, 4 bases remained unmatched. CDR3 protein: CASSWTGAEDTQYF. CDR3 DNA: TGTGCCAGCAGCTGGACAGGGGCGGAAGATACGCAGTATTTT. The complete variable domain, with remaining parts taken from reference TRBV5-4 and TRBJ2-3, reads ETGVTQSPTHLIKTRGQQVTLRCSSQSGHNTVSWYQQALGQGPQFIFQYYREEENGRGNFPPRFSGLQFPNYSSELNVNALELDDSALYLCASSWTGAEDTQYFGPGTRLTVL.

The chain uses TRBV7-8 and TRBJ2-2; D is ambiguous. Germline loops: CDR1 SGHVS, CDR2 FQNEAQ. The ends were cut back, 5 bases at V and 1 base at J, with 14 bases in the middle. This CDR3 contains 16 residues. DNA for the CDR3: TGTGCCAGCAGCCCACCTGTGGGGTGGAACACCGGGGAGCTGTTTTTT. Translated, it gives CASSPPVGWNTGELFF.

V and J are TRBV5-6 and TRBJ2-6; D might be TRBD1 (5 bases). The CDR3 runs 14 residues. Trimming removed 6 bases at V and 3 bases at J, with 10 bases between. Germline CDR1 reads SGHDT; CDR2 reads YYEEEE. Written as DNA, the CDR3 is TGTGCCAGCACCTGGGGCTTTGGGGCCAACGTCCTGACTTTC. Amino acid sequence: CASTWGFGANVLTF.

The chain couples TRBV11-3 to TRBJ2-5; TRBD2 aligns across 13 bases. With V trimmed by 3 bases and J by 0 bases, 7 bases remained unmatched. Germline V gene data show CDR1 as SGHNT and CDR2 as YENEEA. The CDR3 has 18 amino acids. The CDR3 loop is CASSFRTSGGLYQETQYF. CDR3 nucleotides: TGTGCCAGCAGCTTCCGGACTAGCGGGGGACTGTACCAAGAGACCCAGTACTTC.

The rearrangement joins TRBV12-5 to TRBJ1-1; D is unclear. CDR1 and CDR2 from the germline V gene are LGHNT and FRNRAP. V dropped 2 bases and J dropped 5 bases, with 9 bases sitting between them. The CDR3 totals 13 residues. CDR3 in amino acids: CASGLWAGTEAFF. CDR3 nucleotide sequence: TGTGCTAGTGGTTTGTGGGCGGGAACTGAAGCTTTCTTT.

The chain uses TRBV11-3 and TRBJ1-2; D not resolved. Germline V CDR1 and CDR2: SGHNT, YENEEA. Trimming shortened V by 2 bases and J by 4 bases, and 5 bases separated the two germline ends. The CDR3 spans 12 residues. This CDR3 is CASSLSGYGYTF. The CDR3 DNA reads as TGTGCCAGCAGCTTATCCGGCTATGGCTACACCTTC.

V usage is TRBV29-1 and J usage is TRBJ1-2; unclear D gene. Trimming pared 4 bases from V and 0 bases from J, leaving 9 bases between. Per the germline V gene, CDR1 is SQVTM and CDR2 is ANQGSEA. The CDR3 is 13 amino acids. The CDR3 bases are TGCAGCGTTGCAGACTCTTCTAACTATGGCTACACCTTC. It encodes CSVADSSNYGYTF.

This chain joins TRBV19 and TRBJ1-2; TRBD1 aligns across 8 bases. The V and J ends lost 4 bases and 2 bases, in that order; junction bases with no gene match: 9. The CDR3 covers 16 residues. Germline V gene data show CDR1 as LNHDA and CDR2 as SQIVND (reference sequence). The chain's CDR3 is CASSKQGVGSNYGYTF. The CDR3 DNA is TGTGCCAGTAGTAAACAGGGGGTAGGGTCCAACTATGGCTACACCTTC.

The chain combines TRBV4-2 with TRBJ1-5; D gene ambiguous. This CDR3 is built from 16 residues. V lost 0 bases and J lost 2, with 11 bases in between. Germline assignment: CDR1 LGHNA and CDR2 YNFKEQ. The CDR3 nucleotides read TGTGCCAGCAGCCAAGAAATGCTCGGGGGCAATCAGCCCCAGCATTTT. It encodes CASSQEMLGGNQPQHF.

The CDR3 protein is CTSSQPRGGGGSYNSPLHF. The DNA of the CDR3 is TGCACCAGCAGCCAACCGCGCGGGGGAGGGGGGTCCTATAATTCACCCCTCCACTTT. The chain joins TRBV1 to TRBJ1-6. TRBV1 constitutes a pseudogene. CDR3 length equals 19 residues.

The gene calls are TRBV19 and TRBJ1-4; D remains ambiguous. Germline V CDR1 and CDR2: LNHDA, SQIVND (reference sequence). The CDR3 extends over 13 amino acids. V was clipped by 6 bases and J by 7 bases, with 12 bases between them. CDR3 bases: TGTGCCAGTAGCCCACTACAACCTGAAAAACTGTTTTTT. Amino acid sequence: CASSPLQPEKLFF.

This clone occurred a few times. The rearrangement links TRBV6-5 to TRBJ2-7, with 9 bases that match TRBD2. This CDR3 is 15 amino acids long. V lost 6 bases and J lost 3; bases outside the gene matches: 9. Germline V gene data show CDR1 as MNHEY and CDR2 as SVGAGI. CDR3 protein: CASRTGLARIYEQYF. The CDR3 DNA is TGTGCCAGCAGGACCGGACTAGCGAGAATCTACGAGCAGTACTTC.

This chain uses TRBV7-6 with TRBJ1-5; TRBD1 might be the D (5 bases). The CDR3 contains 17 residues. The V gene lost 1 base and the J gene lost 6 bases, with 19 bases spanning the gap. From germline, CDR1 is SGHVS and CDR2 FNYEAQ. CDR3 in DNA: TGTGCCAGCAGCTTAGGGGTAAGGGGAAGGGCCGGTCAGCCCCAGCATTTT. Translating gives CASSLGVRGRAGQPQHF. Full variable domain (rest looked up from reference TRBV7-6 and TRBJ1-5): GAGVSQSPRYKVTKRGQDVALRCDPISGHVSLYWYRQALGQGPEFLTYFNYEAQQDKSGLPNDRFSAERPEGSISTLTIQRTEQRDSAMYRCASSLGVRGRAGQPQHFGDGTRLSIL.

This chain links TRBV30 with TRBJ2-2; tentatively, D is TRBD1 (5 bases). The germline V gene encodes CDR1 GTSNPN and CDR2 SVGIG (reference sequence). The CDR3 totals 14 residues. V lost 2 bases and J lost 4, with 11 bases in between. The CDR3 nucleotides are TGTGCCTGGAGTAAAAGGGGCCCCACCGGGGAGCTGTTTTTT. Translation: CAWSKRGPTGELFF.